Each of the 23 T cell receptor beta chains below was sequenced from the same sample in a study of blood T cell repertoires in COVID-19. Method: immunoSEQ multiplex PCR; TCRdb's copy keeps in-frame clones and lacks some. The data show over 400,000 clones, 80% to 90% seen once. Source material: peripheral blood. The source is a human donor in a cohort sampled during active COVID-19.

The chain recombines TRBV7-6 with TRBJ2-1; TRBD1 agrees at 12 bases. This CDR3 is 16 amino acids long. J was trimmed by 6 bases and V by 5 bases; bases with no gene match: 8. CDR1 SGHVS and CDR2 FNYEAQ come from the germline V gene. The CDR3 sequence: CASSPRPGQGANEQFF. The CDR3 DNA reads as TGTGCCAGCAGCCCGAGACCGGGACAGGGGGCCAATGAGCAGTTCTTC.

The chain links TRBV7-3 to TRBJ2-5; 8 bases fit TRBD1. CDR3 length equals 14 residues. V gave up 4 bases and J gave up 5 bases; unmatched junction bases: 6. CDR1 is SGHTA and CDR2 is FQGTGA in the germline V gene. For the CDR3, the DNA is TGTGCCAGCAGCTCCAGGGGGCTTGGGGAGACCCAGTACTTC. It is translated as CASSSRGLGETQYF. The full variable domain, in which reference TRBV7-3 and TRBJ2-5 provide the parts outside the CDR3, is GAGVSQTPSNKVTEKGKYVELRCDPISGHTALYWYRQSLGQGPEFLIYFQGTGAADDSGLPNDRFFAVRPEGSVSTLKIQRTERGDSAVYLCASSSRGLGETQYFGPGTRLLVL.

V gene TRBV3-1 (or the pseudogene TRBV3-2) combines with J gene TRBJ2-2, with 8 bases matching TRBD2. The germline gives CDR1 LGHDT, CDR2 YNNKEL (reference sequence). Losses at the gene ends were 0 bases for V and 4 bases for J; bases not matched to a gene: 4. The CDR3 is 16 amino acids. The CDR3 reads CASSQESGSSTGELFF. For the CDR3, the DNA is TGTGCCAGCAGCCAAGAGAGCGGGAGTTCCACCGGGGAGCTGTTTTTT.

Regarding this clone: At the DNA level, this CDR3 is encoded by other sequences in the same sample as well. The rearrangement links TRBV5-1 to TRBJ1-2; 7 bases align to TRBD1. J was trimmed by 2 bases and V by 0 bases; bases with no gene match: 1. This CDR3 has 14 amino acids. The germline CDR1 and CDR2 sequences are SGHRS and YFSETQ. CDR3 region: CASSLGQGNYGYTF. CDR3 coding DNA: TGCGCCAGCAGCTTGGGACAGGGAAACTATGGCTACACCTTC.

This chain's CDR3 is CASSLQAANTGELFF. DNA for the CDR3: TGTGCCAGCAGCTTACAAGCGGCGAACACCGGGGAGCTGTTTTTT. The V and J genes are TRBV7-3 and TRBJ2-2, with a tentative D call TRBD2 (5 bases). CDR1 and CDR2 (germline): SGHTA, FQGTGA. CDR3 length: 15 residues. V was clipped by 2 bases and J by 0 bases, with 7 bases between them. Looking up the rest from reference TRBV7-3 and TRBJ2-2 gives the full variable domain: GAGVSQTPSNKVTEKGKYVELRCDPISGHTALYWYRQSLGQGPEFLIYFQGTGAADDSGLPNDRFFAVRPEGSVSTLKIQRTERGDSAVYLCASSLQAANTGELFFGEGSRLTVL.

The V call is TRBV6-5, the J call TRBJ2-1; 9 bases align to TRBD2. The ends lost 7 bases at V and 3 bases at J; junction bases unmatched: 7. This CDR3 is 15 amino acids long. Germline CDR1 and CDR2: MNHEY and SVGAGI. The CDR3 sequence: CASTLGLANYNEQFF. The CDR3 DNA is TGTGCCAGCACCCTGGGACTAGCTAACTACAATGAGCAGTTCTTC.

The V call is TRBV3-1 (or the pseudogene TRBV3-2), the J call TRBJ2-7, with TRBD2 identical over 7 bases. This CDR3 has 15 amino acids. Trimming cost V 4 bases and J 3 bases; bases outside gene matches: 9. CDR1 and CDR2 (germline): LGHDT, YNNKEL (reference sequence). Written as DNA, the CDR3 is TGTGCCAGCAGCCTCGGAGTAGCGGGTCTCTACGAGCAGTACTTC. It encodes CASSLGVAGLYEQYF.

The chain recombines TRBV9 with TRBJ1-3; D unresolved. V was cut by 3 bases and J by 2 bases, with 9 bases left in between. Per germline, CDR1 SGDLS and CDR2 YYNGEE. The CDR3 sequence is 14 residues long. CDR3 nucleotides: TGTGCCAGCAGCGCAGAATTCGCTGGAAACACCATATATTTT. The encoded protein is CASSAEFAGNTIYF.

This chain uses TRBV6-5 with TRBJ2-1; TRBD2 is a possible D gene (6 bases). CDR1 is MNHEY and CDR2 is SVGAGI in the germline V gene. CDR3 length: 15 amino acids. The germline V and J ends were trimmed by 2 bases and 9 bases, with 17 bases remaining between them. CDR3 sequence: CASSYTSGRSFEQFF. The CDR3 DNA reads TGTGCCAGCAGTTACACCAGCGGGCGGTCGTTTGAGCAGTTCTTC.

The genes are TRBV11-2 and TRBJ2-7; 8 nucleotides agree with TRBD1. This CDR3 is built from 15 residues. V shed 2 bases and J 0 bases; nucleotides not matched to a gene: 3. Per the germline V gene, CDR1 is SGHAT and CDR2 is FQNNGV. The CDR3 loop reads CASSLRDRSSYEQYF. In nucleotides, the CDR3 is TGTGCCAGCAGCTTACGGGACAGGAGCTCCTACGAGCAGTACTTC.

The chain recombines TRBV2 with TRBJ2-5; 12 bases map to TRBD2. CDR3 length equals 16 residues. CDR1 SNHLY and CDR2 FYNNEI come from the germline V gene. The junction had 2 bases not matched to a gene; V was cut back by 0 bases and J by 3 bases. The CDR3 nucleotides are TGTGCCAGCAGTGAAGCCAGACTAGCGGGAGAAGAGACCCAGTACTTC. Protein: CASSEARLAGEETQYF. Full variable domain (remainder filled in from reference TRBV2 and TRBJ2-5): EPEVTQTPSHQVTQMGQEVILRCVPISNHLYFYWYRQILGQKVEFLVSFYNNEISEKSEIFDDQFSVERPDGSNFTLKIRSTKLEDSAMYFCASSEARLAGEETQYFGPGTRLLVL.

The chain combines TRBV11-2 with TRBJ2-1; 10 positions match TRBD1. V was clipped by 3 bases and J by 8 bases; unmatched bases: 10. The CDR3 has 16 residues. Germline V gene sequence: CDR1 SGHAT, CDR2 FQNNGV. The DNA for the CDR3 is TGTGCCAGCAGCTTGGGTCCCGGGACAGGGGTGGATGAGCAGTTCTTC. It translates to CASSLGPGTGVDEQFF.

The chain employs TRBV12-3 or TRBV12-4 and TRBJ2-5; maybe TRBD1 (6 bases). Between the trimmed V and J ends, which lost 3 bases and 4 bases, there was a span of 9 bases. This CDR3 has 13 residues. This chain's CDR3 is CASSFWGRETQYF. For the CDR3, the DNA is TGTGCCAGCAGTTTTTGGGGGCGAGAGACCCAGTACTTC.

The chain employs TRBV5-1 and TRBJ2-7; TRBD2 matches at 11 bases. There are 15 residues in the CDR3. Germline trimming cut 4 bases from V and 5 bases from J; bases unmatched to any gene: 8. Germline-derived CDR1 and CDR2 are SGHRS and YFSETQ. CDR3 in amino acids: CASSTLAGGLDEQYF. CDR3 bases: TGCGCCAGCAGCACTTTAGCGGGAGGGCTGGACGAGCAGTACTTC.

The gene calls are TRBV10-3 and TRBJ1-1; 9 bases match TRBD1. Germline trimming cut 1 base from V and 7 bases from J; bases unmatched to any gene: 1. Germline V gene lookup returns CDR1 ENHRY and CDR2 SYGVKD. This CDR3 comprises 13 residues. CDR3 sequence: CAISELTGGEAFF. CDR3 nucleotides: TGTGCCATCAGTGAGTTGACAGGGGGTGAAGCTTTCTTT.

The chain combines TRBV14 with TRBJ2-3; 14 nucleotides align to TRBD2. This CDR3 has 17 residues. Germline V CDR1 and CDR2: SGHDN, FVKESK. Losses at the gene ends were 8 bases for V and 3 bases for J; bases not matched to a gene: 10. The CDR3 bases are TGTGCCAGCGGAATGACTAGCGGGAGGGAAAAGACAGATACGCAGTATTTT. Its translation: CASGMTSGREKTDTQYF.

This chain links TRBV5-4 with TRBJ2-7; 7 nucleotides agree with TRBD2. In germline, CDR1 is SGHNT, CDR2 YYREEE (reference sequence). Losses at the gene ends were 0 bases for V and 5 bases for J; bases not matched to a gene: 14. This CDR3 contains 17 residues. CDR3 amino acids: CASSLGSSWEGIHEQYF. For the CDR3, the DNA is TGTGCCAGCAGCTTGGGTTCGTCGTGGGAGGGAATTCACGAGCAGTACTTC.

The rearrangement links TRBV28 to TRBJ1-3, with TRBD1 identical over 7 bases. Germline assignment: CDR1 MDHEN and CDR2 SYDVKM. The CDR3 has 15 residues. Trimming cost V 5 bases and J 0 bases; bases outside gene matches: 4. Written as DNA, the CDR3 is TGTGCCAGCAGTCTAGACAGGGACTCTGGAAACACCATATATTTT. It yields the protein CASSLDRDSGNTIYF.

This rearrangement joins TRBV2 to TRBJ1-1; TRBD1 is a possible D gene (6 bases). This CDR3 is 12 amino acids long. CDR1 is SNHLY and CDR2 is FYNNEI in the germline V gene. V was pared by 8 bases and J by 2 bases, with 9 bases between. CDR3 sequence: CASYRANTEAFF. CDR3 DNA sequence: TGTGCCAGCTACAGGGCTAACACTGAAGCTTTCTTT.

As regards this clone: One end of the junction fails to match germline, which may point to a read error. DNA of the CDR3: TGTGCCAGCAGCGTAGCAACAGGATCAGGGGGCCATGAGCAGTTCTTC. It specifies CASSVATGSGGHEQFF. The chain joins TRBV7-9 to TRBJ2-1; TRBD1 matches at 8 bases. The V gene's germline CDR1 is SEHNR and CDR2 FQNEAQ (reference sequence). This CDR3 contains 16 residues.

The chain combines TRBV9 with TRBJ2-4; 7 bases line up with TRBD2. The germline V gene has CDR1 SGDLS and CDR2 YYNGEE. The CDR3 sequence is 13 residues long. V was clipped by 4 bases and J by 10 bases; unmatched bases: 8. This CDR3 is CASSPRTSLIQYF. CDR3 nucleotides: TGTGCCAGCAGCCCGAGGACTAGTTTGATTCAGTACTTC.

The J gene is TRBJ2-2, the V gene TRBV7-8, with a possible D match to TRBD1 (6 bases). The V gene lost 3 bases and the J gene lost 3 bases, with 11 bases spanning the gap. The CDR3 has 15 amino acids. The V gene's germline CDR1 is SGHVS and CDR2 FQNEAQ. In DNA form, the CDR3 reads TGTGCCAGCAGCTTCCAAGGGGGTGACACCGGGGAGCTGTTTTTT. This gives the protein CASSFQGGDTGELFF. Combining the CDR3 with reference TRBV7-8 and TRBJ2-2 gives the whole variable domain GAGVSQSPRYKVAKRGQDVALRCDPISGHVSLFWYQQALGQGPEFLTYFQNEAQLDKSGLPSDRFFAERPEGSVSTLKIQRTQQEDSAVYLCASSFQGGDTGELFFGEGSRLTVL.

The chain carries TRBV6-6 and TRBJ1-5; 8 positions match TRBD1. The ends lost 0 bases at V and 7 bases at J; junction bases unmatched: 2. Germline V gene lookup returns CDR1 MNHNY and CDR2 SVGAGI (reference sequence). The CDR3 covers 14 residues. This chain's CDR3 is CASSYSDRVQPQHF. CDR3 DNA sequence: TGTGCCAGCAGTTACTCGGACAGGGTACAGCCCCAGCATTTT.